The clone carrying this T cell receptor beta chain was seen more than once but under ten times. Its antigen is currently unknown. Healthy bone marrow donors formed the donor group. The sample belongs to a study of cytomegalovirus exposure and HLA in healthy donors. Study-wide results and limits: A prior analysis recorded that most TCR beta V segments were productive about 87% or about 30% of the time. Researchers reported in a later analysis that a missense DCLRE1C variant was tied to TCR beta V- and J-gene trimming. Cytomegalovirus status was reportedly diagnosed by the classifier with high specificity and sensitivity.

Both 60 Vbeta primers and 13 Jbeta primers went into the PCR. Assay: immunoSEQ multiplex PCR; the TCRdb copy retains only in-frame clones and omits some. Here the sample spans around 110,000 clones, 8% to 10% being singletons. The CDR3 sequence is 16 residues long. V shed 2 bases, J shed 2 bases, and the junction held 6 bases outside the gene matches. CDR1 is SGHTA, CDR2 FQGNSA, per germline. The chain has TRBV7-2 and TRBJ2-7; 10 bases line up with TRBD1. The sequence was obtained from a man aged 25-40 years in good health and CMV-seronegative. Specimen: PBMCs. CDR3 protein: CASSLHRGQGTYEQYF. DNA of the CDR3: TGTGCCAGCAGCTTACACCGGGGACAGGGGACCTACGAGCAGTACTTC. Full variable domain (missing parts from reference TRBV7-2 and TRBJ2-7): GAGVSQSPSNKVTEKGKDVELRCDPISGHTALYWYRQSLGQGLEFLIYFQGNSAPDKSGLPSDRFSAERTGGSVSTLTIQRTQQEDSAVYLCASSLHRGQGTYEQYFGPGTRLTVT.